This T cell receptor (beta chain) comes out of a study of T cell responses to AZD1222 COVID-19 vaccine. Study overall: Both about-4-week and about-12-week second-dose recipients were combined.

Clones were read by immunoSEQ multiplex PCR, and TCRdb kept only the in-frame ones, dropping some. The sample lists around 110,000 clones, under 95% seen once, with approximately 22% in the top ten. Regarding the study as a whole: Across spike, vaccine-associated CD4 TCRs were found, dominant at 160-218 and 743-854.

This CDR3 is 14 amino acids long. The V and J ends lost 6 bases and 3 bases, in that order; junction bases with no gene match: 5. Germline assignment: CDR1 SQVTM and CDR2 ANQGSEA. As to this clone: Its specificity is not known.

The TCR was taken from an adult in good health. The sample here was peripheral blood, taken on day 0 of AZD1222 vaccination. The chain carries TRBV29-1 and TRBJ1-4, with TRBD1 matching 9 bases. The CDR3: CSVATGGANEKLFF. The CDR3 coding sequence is TGCAGCGTAGCTACAGGGGGCGCTAATGAAAAACTGTTTTTT.